Below, 30 T cell receptor beta chains from the same sample are listed, as sequenced in a study of blood T cell repertoires in COVID-19. Profiled with immunoSEQ multiplex PCR; TCRdb holds only in-frame clones, not every one. The profile shows 100,000 or so clones, roughly 89% of them singletons. Sequenced: peripheral blood. These receptors were collected from a man between 70 and 80 years old with acute or convalescent COVID-19.

Turning to this clone: Other DNA sequences in this specimen translate into the identical CDR3. This chain uses TRBV18 with TRBJ2-1; TRBD1 might be the D (5 bases). CDR1 KGHSH and CDR2 LQKENI come from the germline V gene. This CDR3 is 15 amino acids long. V gave up 2 bases and J gave up 1 base, with 9 bases separating them. CDR3 sequence: CASSPGQGSYNEQFF. CDR3 bases: TGTGCCAGCTCACCAGGGCAGGGTTCCTACAATGAGCAGTTCTTC.

The genes are TRBV29-1 and TRBJ1-1; 8 bases map to TRBD1. The CDR3 sequence is 13 residues long. Germline trimming cut 7 bases from V and 1 base from J; bases unmatched to any gene: 5. CDR1 SQVTM and CDR2 ANQGSEA come from the germline V gene. The CDR3 DNA is TGCAGCGCTCGGACAGGGAGGAACACTGAAGCTTTCTTT. It specifies CSARTGRNTEAFF.

This chain connects TRBV18 to TRBJ2-1, with 12 bases lining up with TRBD2. This CDR3 has 15 residues. With V trimmed by 6 bases and J by 8 bases, 8 bases remained unmatched. Per germline, CDR1 KGHSH and CDR2 LQKENI. CDR3 nucleotide sequence: TGTGCCAGCTCCCCGCCCCTAGCGGGAGGGTATGAGCAGTTCTTC. Its translation: CASSPPLAGGYEQFF.

V is TRBV6-6 and J is TRBJ1-2; D remains unclear. The CDR3 is 11 amino acids. The V end lost 2 bases, the J end lost 9 bases, and 7 bases lay between the germline ends. Germline CDR1 reads MNHNY; CDR2 reads SVGAGI (reference sequence). CDR3 residues: CASSYEASYTF. The CDR3 DNA reads as TGTGCCAGCAGTTACGAGGCCAGCTACACCTTC.

CDR3 coding DNA: TGTGCCAGCAGCACATCAGGGGGCCCAGATACGCAGTATTTT. Protein product: CASSTSGGPDTQYF. This rearrangement joins TRBV7-9 to TRBJ2-3; 8 bases fit TRBD1. Germline V lookup: CDR1 SEHNR, CDR2 FQNEAQ (reference sequence). This CDR3 is built from 14 residues. The J segment lost 4 bases and the V segment lost 5 bases, leaving 5 bases of the junction unmatched.

J is TRBJ2-7 and V is TRBV5-5; 9 nucleotides agree with TRBD1. The CDR3 contains 15 residues. Germline lookup yields CDR1 SGHKS and CDR2 YYEKEE (reference sequence). V trimming: 6 bases; J trimming: 0 bases; junction bases outside the gene matches: 7. In DNA form, the CDR3 reads TGTGCCAGCACTACCGGGACAGGGCTCTCCTACGAGCAGTACTTC. Protein product: CASTTGTGLSYEQYF.

The gene calls are TRBV7-3 and TRBJ2-7; tentative D call: TRBD2 (5 bases). Germline V gene lookup returns CDR1 SGHTA and CDR2 FQGTGA. V lost 5 bases and J 3 bases, leaving 26 bases between the germline ends. There are 18 residues in the CDR3. In DNA, the CDR3 is TGTGCCAGCAGCACTCGAAACCATAGCGCCGGATCTTACTACGAGCAGTACTTC. Encoded protein: CASSTRNHSAGSYYEQYF.

V gene TRBV12-3 or TRBV12-4 combines with J gene TRBJ1-2, with D maybe TRBD1 (5 bases). The CDR3 totals 12 residues. Trimming cost V 7 bases and J 4 bases, with 10 bases left between them. The CDR3 region is CASTLTAYGYTF. The CDR3, as DNA: TGTGCCAGCACCTTGACAGCCTATGGCTACACCTTC.

The chain employs TRBV21-1 and TRBJ2-1; the table names TRBD1, a call not compared with the DNA. TRBV21-1 is a pseudogene segment. The CDR3 spans 17 residues. The CDR3: CASPLAGQGTPYNEQFF. The CDR3 nucleotides are TGTGCCAGTCCTTTAGCGGGACAGGGGACCCCTTACAATGAGCAGTTCTTC.

The chain carries TRBV25-1 and TRBJ2-5, with TRBD1 matching over 7 bases. The CDR3 runs to 13 residues. The junction had 0 bases not matched to a gene; V was cut back by 4 bases and J by 1 base. Germline V gives CDR1 MGHDK, CDR2 SYGVNS. CDR3: CASSGDSQETQYF. The CDR3 DNA reads as TGTGCCAGCAGTGGGGACAGCCAAGAGACCCAGTACTTC.

The chain uses TRBV5-1 and TRBJ2-4; D is perhaps TRBD2 (6 bases). The CDR3 totals 15 residues. Germline V lookup: CDR1 SGHRS, CDR2 YFSETQ. V dropped 4 bases and J dropped 5 bases, with 16 bases sitting between them. The CDR3 DNA sequence: TGCGCCAGCAGCAACTCCGGGACTCTACAAAACATTCAGTACTTC. Translating it yields CASSNSGTLQNIQYF.

This clone was detected only a few times. The chain couples TRBV19 to TRBJ2-7; 9 bases are a match to TRBD1. The V gene end was trimmed by 3 bases and the J gene end by 9 bases; junction bases not matched to a gene: 12. There are 15 residues in the CDR3. Germline V gene data show CDR1 as LNHDA and CDR2 as SQIVND (reference sequence). The CDR3 region has the DNA TGTGCCAGTAGTATTGCCCAGGGACAGGGAGGAAGGCAGTACTTC. Translating it yields CASSIAQGQGGRQYF.

The CDR3: CAQGEGGAEQFF. The DNA for the CDR3 is TGTGCTCAGGGGGAAGGGGGCGCCGAGCAGTTCTTC. The V and J genes are TRBV12-3 or TRBV12-4 and TRBJ2-1; 7 bases match TRBD1. This CDR3 spans 12 amino acids.

This clone was seen a few times. The chain joins TRBV7-3 to TRBJ2-3; 15 positions match TRBD2. The V gene's germline CDR1 is SGHTA and CDR2 FQGTGA. V was clipped by 4 bases and J by 2 bases; unmatched bases: 4. The CDR3 covers 17 residues. CDR3 sequence (DNA): TGTGCCAGCAGCTCGGGACTAGCGGGGGGTTTCACAGATACGCAGTATTTT. Protein product: CASSSGLAGGFTDTQYF.

The chain couples TRBV3-1 (or the pseudogene TRBV3-2) to TRBJ2-5; 7 bases match TRBD2. V lost 0 bases, J lost 0 bases, and 7 bases stayed unmatched. This CDR3 region has 17 residues. CDR1 LGHDT and CDR2 YNNKEL come from the germline V gene (reference sequence). DNA for the CDR3: TGTGCCAGCAGCCAAGATTTTGGCGGGGGAGACCAAGAGACCCAGTACTTC. Translation gives CASSQDFGGGDQETQYF.

In this sample, this clone turned up once. The genes are TRBV5-6 and TRBJ2-7; 9 bases line up with TRBD2. The CDR3 has 14 residues. The ends lost 5 bases at V and 4 bases at J; junction bases unmatched: 7. Germline V CDR1 and CDR2: SGHDT, YYEEEE. CDR3 in amino acids: CASRRPGLAYEQYF. The CDR3 coding sequence is TGTGCCAGCAGGCGTCCGGGACTAGCTTACGAGCAGTACTTC.

The V gene is TRBV27, the J gene TRBJ2-7, with TRBD1 matching 7 bases. The J segment lost 7 bases and the V segment lost 6 bases, leaving 12 bases of the junction unmatched. Germline V gene lookup returns CDR1 MNHEY and CDR2 SMNVEV (reference sequence). The CDR3 has 14 residues. The DNA of the CDR3 is TGTGCCAGCAGCTACCGCCGGGACAGTTGGGAGCAGTACTTC. Its protein is CASSYRRDSWEQYF.

The J gene is TRBJ1-2, the V gene TRBV2, with a possible D match to TRBD1 (6 bases). The CDR3 sequence is 15 residues long. The V gene's germline CDR1 is SNHLY and CDR2 FYNNEI. V dropped 6 bases and J dropped 7 bases, with 21 bases sitting between them. The CDR3 sequence: CASSFTTSSGAGYTF. The CDR3 nucleotides are TGTGCCAGCAGCTTCACTACGTCATCAGGGGCTGGCTACACCTTC.

V gene TRBV5-1 combines with J gene TRBJ2-3; 11 bases are shared with TRBD2. The germline V gene encodes CDR1 SGHRS and CDR2 YFSETQ. This CDR3 comprises 16 residues. V lost 0 bases, J lost 2 bases, and 2 bases stayed unmatched. The CDR3 sequence is CASSLGLAGYTDTQYF. The CDR3 bases are TGCGCCAGCAGCTTGGGACTAGCGGGGTACACAGATACGCAGTATTTT.

Here the CDR3 DNA reads TGTGCCAGTAGACTAGCGGGGGGGCCCGAGACCCAGTACTTC. Translation: CASRLAGGPETQYF. The chain combines TRBV19 with TRBJ2-5, with TRBD2 matching over 13 bases. The V segment lost 6 bases and the J segment 5 bases; nucleotides outside the gene matches: 3. The CDR3 spans 14 residues. Germline CDR1 and CDR2: LNHDA and SQIVND (reference sequence).

The V and J genes are TRBV25-1 and TRBJ2-7; D gene ambiguous. Between the trimmed V and J ends, which lost 1 base and 4 bases, there was a span of 8 bases. The CDR3 totals 13 residues. CDR1 and CDR2 (germline): MGHDK, SYGVNS. This CDR3 is CASSELGSYEQYF. The CDR3 bases are TGTGCCAGCAGTGAATTGGGCTCTTACGAGCAGTACTTC.

The chain links TRBV27 to TRBJ1-5, with D unresolved. V was clipped by 2 bases and J by 3 bases, with 11 bases between them. The CDR3 extends over 15 amino acids. Germline values: CDR1 MNHEY, CDR2 SMNVEV (reference sequence). The CDR3 is CASSLSLGLNQPQHF. Written as DNA, the CDR3 is TGTGCCAGCAGTTTAAGTCTCGGTCTCAATCAGCCCCAGCATTTT.

The chain's CDR3 is CASSFQGITEAFF. CDR3 sequence (DNA): TGTGCCAGCAGCTTTCAGGGGATTACTGAAGCTTTCTTT. The chain carries TRBV5-4 and TRBJ1-1, with D perhaps matching TRBD1 (6 bases). Germline loops: CDR1 SGHNT, CDR2 YYREEE (reference sequence). CDR3 size: 13 residues. With 2 bases removed from V and 5 bases from J, the gap between germline ends came to 10 bases. Combining the CDR3 with reference TRBV5-4 and TRBJ1-1 gives the whole variable domain ETGVTQSPTHLIKTRGQQVTLRCSSQSGHNTVSWYQQALGQGPQFIFQYYREEENGRGNFPPRFSGLQFPNYSSELNVNALELDDSALYLCASSFQGITEAFFGQGTRLTVV.

The chain employs TRBV12-3 or TRBV12-4 and TRBJ1-5, with D possibly matching TRBD1 (5 bases). The ends were cut back, 4 bases at V and 7 bases at J, with 8 bases in the middle. The CDR3 contains 12 residues. CDR3 loop: CASSYRRQPQHF. The CDR3 bases are TGTGCCAGCAGTTACAGGAGACAGCCCCAGCATTTT.

The chain uses TRBV6-1 and TRBJ1-5; 10 bases are a match to TRBD1. The CDR3 runs 15 residues. The germline CDR1 and CDR2 sequences are MNHNS and SASEGT. Losses at the gene ends were 10 bases for V and 0 bases for J; bases not matched to a gene: 6. In DNA form, the CDR3 reads TGTGCCACCGGGACAGGGGTCGATAGCAATCAGCCCCAGCATTTT. This translates into CATGTGVDSNQPQHF.

The CDR3 nucleotides read TGTGCCAGCTGGGGATATTTCCTTCAGGGGGCGCCCTACGAGCAGTACTTC. This encodes CASWGYFLQGAPYEQYF. V and J are TRBV2 and TRBJ2-7, with TRBD1 identical over 8 bases. The CDR3 consists of 17 residues. Looked up from germline, CDR1 is SNHLY and CDR2 is FYNNEI. The ends lost 8 bases at V and 2 bases at J; junction bases unmatched: 17.

The chain has TRBV29-1 and TRBJ2-7; D is unresolved. Trimming took 4 bases from V and 2 from J, leaving 9 bases between them. Germline loops: CDR1 SQVTM, CDR2 ANQGSEA. CDR3 length equals 12 residues. The CDR3 DNA reads as TGCAGCGTTGGAGGCAGCACCTACGAGCAGTACTTC. Translating it yields CSVGGSTYEQYF.

This clone was detected once. The V and J genes are TRBV10-3 and TRBJ2-5, with 13 bases aligning to TRBD2. Trimming took 5 bases from V and 2 from J; bases not matched to a gene: 2. CDR1 and CDR2 from the germline V gene are ENHRY and SYGVKD. CDR3 length: 15 amino acids. The CDR3, as DNA: TGTGCCATCAGTCCGGGACTAGCGGGGCAAGAGACCCAGTACTTC. Amino acid sequence: CAISPGLAGQETQYF.

The J gene is TRBJ1-2, the V gene TRBV6-5, with 7 bases lining up with TRBD1. Germline V lookup: CDR1 MNHEY, CDR2 SVGAGI. The CDR3 runs to 13 residues. Unmatched junction bases numbered 5, after V lost 6 bases and J lost 4 bases. The CDR3 sequence: CASSPRGPYGYTF. Written as DNA, the CDR3 is TGTGCCAGCAGCCCGAGGGGGCCCTATGGCTACACCTTC.

The genes are TRBV7-9 and TRBJ2-3; 10 bases are a match to TRBD2. The V and J ends lost 7 bases and 3 bases, in that order; junction bases with no gene match: 13. The CDR3 extends over 17 amino acids. Germline lookup yields CDR1 SEHNR and CDR2 FQNEAQ (reference sequence). In nucleotides, the CDR3 is TGTGCCAGCACCTCGACTAGCGGGCGCCGCGGGACAGATACGCAGTATTTT. Protein product: CASTSTSGRRGTDTQYF.